This T cell receptor beta chain was recorded in a study of T-cell reconstitution after alpha-beta-depleted transplantation in children. Overall study results and limits: The origin of alpha-beta T cells about two months after transplant was reportedly several hundred expanded graft clones. Most T-cell counts and diversity one year after the transplant came from T cells that were newly produced. Diversity of TCRbeta at day 60 was high in some patients, arising from surviving recipient T cells and thymic progenitors.

Preparation of the TCRbeta library used unique molecular identifiers. TCRdb reanalysed the PCR reads using MiXCR and keeps one entry per CDR3 protein. The repertoire has around 700,000 distinct CDR3 sequences, 10% to 15% of them found once; the top ten carry 0.79%. This clonotype was counted a few times. Its cognate antigen is unknown. CDR1 and CDR2 from the germline V gene are LNHDA and SQIVND (reference sequence). The germline V and J ends were trimmed by 3 bases and 3 bases, with 9 bases remaining between them. The CDR3 length is 13 residues. The source material was PBMCs, sampled before TCRalphabeta/CD19-depleted stem cell transplant. The TCR comes from a girl aged 2-9 years with congenital amegakaryocytic thrombocytopenia, due to receive a stem cell transplant. V is TRBV19 and J is TRBJ2-7; no firm D call. In DNA form, the CDR3 reads TGTGCCAGTAGTATGGGCACGAACTACGAGCAGTACTTC. Amino acids: CASSMGTNYEQYF.